This T cell receptor beta chain was captured in a study of cytomegalovirus exposure and HLA in healthy donors. Notes on the study in general: One variant, a missense change in DCLRE1C, was linked in a later analysis to TCR beta V- and J-gene trimming.

Primers: 60 Vbeta forward and 13 Jbeta reverse. This table comes from immunoSEQ multiplex PCR, and its TCRdb copy is limited to in-frame clones, with some not included. Of about 99,000 clones in the sample, about 9.5% were seen once. This clone is medium-sized by share. Its antigen is as yet unknown. CDR1 MRHNA and CDR2 SNTAGT come from the germline V gene. With 0 bases clipped from V and 7 bases from J, the junction kept 4 bases outside the gene matches. This CDR3 comprises 15 residues. Sample: PBMCs. This receptor was identified in a man aged 35-49 years in good health and CMV-seropositive. The J gene is TRBJ2-1, the V gene TRBV6-4; 9 bases map to TRBD2. CDR3 protein: CASSDSVAGVNEQFF. CDR3 bases: TGTGCCAGCAGTGACTCGGTAGCGGGAGTTAATGAGCAGTTCTTC.